This entry describes one TCR beta chain. Its cognate antigen is unknown. These donors counted as nominally healthy when sampled, but unrecorded immune exposures were likely. V lost 7 bases and J lost 7, with 10 bases in between. Germline V gene lookup returns CDR1 SQVTM and CDR2 ANQGSEA. The CDR3 loop spans 11 amino acids. This sample is part of a study of cytomegalovirus exposure and HLA in healthy donors. Amplification used 60 Vbeta primers and 13 Jbeta primers. Some clones are missing from TCRdb's copy, which holds only in-frame ones; the method was immunoSEQ multiplex PCR. The data hold 100,000 to 150,000 clones, with approximately 77% observed a single time. Notes on the study in general: TCR beta V- and J-gene trimming, according to a later analysis, was linked to a missense DCLRE1C variant. TCR beta chains numbering roughly 150 were designated cytomegalovirus-associated.

The TCR originated in a woman aged 55-75 years in good health and CMV-seronegative. The V gene is TRBV29-1, the J gene TRBJ1-4; maybe TRBD1 (6 bases). Sequencing used PBMCs. CDR3 bases: TGCAGCGAGGGGGTCGGTGAAAAACTGTTTTTT. It encodes CSEGVGEKLFF.